Below, 26 T cell receptor beta chains from the same sample are listed, as sequenced in a study of T cells in Graves' hyperthyroidism and ophthalmopathy (dated 2019 in TCRdb). Receptor amplification or capture employed multiplex PCR. TCRdb records Illumina HiSeq 2000 as the sequencer. The TCR beta CDR3 regions were amplified from the RNA transcripts. The TCR CDR3 was subjected to a first round of RT-PCR using the HTBI primer set and the Qiagen OneStep RT-PCR kit. TCRdb handled the public reads itself, with Q25 trimming in fastp and clone calling in MiXCR, and kept productive beta chains. Rows with a matching CDR3 protein are joined into one entry that keeps the most common DNA and genes. This sample holds about 660,000 distinct CDR3 sequences; approximately 42% were observed only once. Roughly 7.2% of the sample comes from the top ten. The sequencing sample was made of peripheral blood or thyroid tissue (not recorded which). The source of these receptors is an adult man with Graves' disease, either hyperthyroidism or ophthalmopathy (not recorded which).

This clonotype was seen a handful of times. The rearrangement links TRBV20-1 to TRBJ2-7; D unresolved. CDR3 size: 12 residues. Trimming removed 2 bases at V and 3 bases at J, with 8 bases between. Germline CDR1 reads DFQATT; CDR2 reads SNEGSKA (reference sequence). In nucleotides, the CDR3 is TGCAGTGCTAGAAAGGACGGCTACGAGCAGTACTTC. This encodes CSARKDGYEQYF.

This clonotype occurred a few times. The rearrangement joins TRBV7-2 to TRBJ2-5; D may be TRBD2 (6 bases). This CDR3 is 15 amino acids long. Looked up from germline, CDR1 is SGHTA and CDR2 is FQGNSA. Trimming removed 2 bases from V and 5 bases from J, with 15 bases in between. Written as DNA, the CDR3 is TGTGCCAGCAGCTTATCTGGGTTTGGGGGGGAGACCCAGTACTTC. Translated, it gives CASSLSGFGGETQYF.

With regard to this clonotype: The CDR3 ends on some other residue instead of the conserved phenylalanine or tryptophan, so this is likely a read error. The rearrangement links TRBV9 to TRBJ1-2; D not certain. This CDR3 has 17 amino acids. Trimming removed 0 bases at V and 4 bases at J, with 19 bases between. Germline values: CDR1 SGDLS, CDR2 YYNGEE. The CDR3 coding sequence is TGTGCCAGCAGCGTAGCTTTTGATGACGTTTCTGGCTATGGCTACACCCTC. It translates to CASSVAFDDVSGYGYTL.

This clonotype was observed a few times. This chain's CDR3 is CASSPQQGTFQPQHF. In DNA, the CDR3 is TGTGCCAGCAGCCCACAACAGGGAACGTTTCAGCCCCAGCATTTT. The chain couples TRBV7-2 to TRBJ1-5; D is perhaps TRBD1 (6 bases). V lost 5 bases and J 6 bases, leaving 17 bases between the germline ends. CDR3 size: 15 residues. Germline V gene data show CDR1 as SGHTA and CDR2 as FQGNSA.

The chain recombines TRBV20-1 with TRBJ1-1; D remains unclear. Germline CDR1 and CDR2: DFQATT and SNEGSKA (reference sequence). The CDR3 totals 10 residues. The germline V and J ends were trimmed by 5 bases and 11 bases, with 12 bases remaining between them. In DNA form, the CDR3 reads TGCAGTGCTGGAGCGCTCGGGGCTTTCTTT. The encoded protein is CSAGALGAFF.

There are a few counts of this clonotype. This chain connects TRBV6-5 to TRBJ2-5; either TRBD1 or TRBD2 may fit D (6 bases each). Looked up from germline, CDR1 is MNHEY and CDR2 is SVGAGI. V dropped 0 bases and J dropped 2 bases, with 16 bases sitting between them. This CDR3 is 17 amino acids long. CDR3 bases: TGTGCCAGCAGTTACTCGTATTCCCCGGGGGCACAAGAGACCCAGTACTTC. It yields the protein CASSYSYSPGAQETQYF.

The chain is built from TRBV5-5 and TRBJ2-5, with D uncertain. Germline V CDR1 and CDR2: SGHKS, YYEKEE (reference sequence). V was clipped by 4 bases and J by 1 base, with 8 bases between them. The CDR3 loop spans 13 amino acids. CDR3 protein: CASSQLIQETQYF. The DNA of the CDR3 is TGTGCCAGCAGCCAACTAATCCAAGAGACCCAGTACTTC.

There are a few counts of this clonotype. The chain links TRBV12-3 or TRBV12-4 to TRBJ1-2, with a possible D match to TRBD1 (6 bases). The V end lost 5 bases, the J end lost 0 bases, and 13 bases lay between the germline ends. CDR3 length: 15 residues. The CDR3 here is CASSPNTGSNYGYTF. The CDR3 region has the DNA TGTGCCAGCAGTCCTAACACAGGGTCTAACTATGGCTACACCTTC.

This rearrangement joins TRBV24-1 to TRBJ1-1; D remains unclear. Germline CDR1 is KGHDR and CDR2 is SFDVKD. The CDR3 spans 11 residues. Between the trimmed V and J ends, which lost 3 bases and 7 bases, there was a span of 5 bases. The DNA of the CDR3 is TGTGCCACCAGTGATGACGGTGAAGCTTTCTTT. Its translation is CATSDDGEAFF.

This clonotype was picked up many times. The chain has TRBV7-2 and TRBJ1-2, with 7 bases that match TRBD1. The CDR3 is 14 residues long. J was trimmed by 4 bases and V by 4 bases; bases with no gene match: 6. CDR1 SGHTA and CDR2 FQGNSA come from the germline V gene. CDR3 loop: CASSSFDRAYGYTF. DNA of the CDR3: TGTGCCAGCAGCTCCTTCGACAGGGCCTATGGCTACACCTTC.

The chain links TRBV11-3 to TRBJ2-7; 9 nucleotides agree with TRBD1. V dropped 0 bases and J dropped 6; count of bases not matched to a gene: 9. The CDR3 spans 16 residues. CDR1 SGHNT and CDR2 YENEEA come from the germline V gene. This CDR3 reads CASSLDWTGALVEQYF. In DNA, the CDR3 is TGTGCCAGCAGCTTAGATTGGACAGGGGCCTTGGTCGAGCAGTACTTC.

This clonotype has just a few counts. The rearrangement links TRBV6-5 to TRBJ2-7; D not certain. Looked up from germline, CDR1 is MNHEY and CDR2 is SVGAGI. The CDR3 runs 14 residues. V dropped 2 bases and J dropped 2 bases, with 10 bases sitting between them. Written as DNA, the CDR3 is TGTGCCAGCAGTTACCGAAGAGAAACCTACGAGCAGTACTTC. Translating it yields CASSYRRETYEQYF.

The rearrangement links TRBV7-2 to TRBJ1-2, with TRBD1 matching 8 bases. V gave up 4 bases and J gave up 7 bases; unmatched junction bases: 8. The germline V gene encodes CDR1 SGHTA and CDR2 FQGNSA. The length of the CDR3 is 14 residues. The CDR3 DNA sequence: TGTGCCAGCAGCTGGGACAGGACTTTGGCTGGCTACACCTTC. This translates into CASSWDRTLAGYTF.

V gene TRBV2 combines with J gene TRBJ2-5, with 9 bases fitting TRBD1. The V gene end was trimmed by 6 bases and the J gene end by 4 bases; junction bases not matched to a gene: 6. CDR1 SNHLY and CDR2 FYNNEI come from the germline V gene. CDR3 length equals 14 residues. CDR3 in DNA: TGTGCCAGCAGGGCGCGACAGGGGGGAGAGACCCAGTACTTC. Encoded protein: CASRARQGGETQYF. Based on the CDR3 plus reference TRBV2 and TRBJ2-5, the full variable domain is EPEVTQTPSHQVTQMGQEVILRCVPISNHLYFYWYRQILGQKVEFLVSFYNNEISEKSEIFDDQFSVERPDGSNFTLKIRSTKLEDSAMYFCASRARQGGETQYFGPGTRLLVL.

The chain links TRBV5-6 to TRBJ2-7, with unresolved D. CDR1 and CDR2 (germline): SGHDT, YYEEEE. Between the trimmed V and J ends, which lost 2 bases and 3 bases, there was a span of 12 bases. This CDR3 spans 14 amino acids. The chain's CDR3 is CASSFVTRSYEQYF. CDR3 bases: TGTGCCAGCAGCTTCGTTACGAGGAGCTACGAGCAGTACTTC.

This clonotype was counted only a few times. J is TRBJ1-1 and V is TRBV19, with 7 bases identical to TRBD1. This CDR3 contains 14 residues. Germline V gives CDR1 LNHDA, CDR2 SQIVND (reference sequence). V trimming: 9 bases; J trimming: 1 base; junction bases outside the gene matches: 8. CDR3 sequence (DNA): TGTGCCAGCCAAGGGGACAGAAGGAACACTGAAGCTTTCTTT. Amino acid sequence: CASQGDRRNTEAFF. Full variable domain (outside the CDR3, taken from reference TRBV19 and TRBJ1-1): DGGITQSPKYLFRKEGQNVTLSCEQNLNHDAMYWYRQDPGQGLRLIYYSQIVNDFQKGDIAEGYSVSREKKESFPLTVTSAQKNPTAFYLCASQGDRRNTEAFFGQGTRLTVV.

The gene calls are TRBV2 and TRBJ1-5; maybe TRBD1 (5 bases). The CDR3 is made up of 14 amino acids. Trimming shortened V by 3 bases and J by 6 bases, and 12 bases separated the two germline ends. Germline V lookup: CDR1 SNHLY, CDR2 FYNNEI. The DNA for the CDR3 is TGTGCCAGCAGTGACGGGAGGCAGGGTCAGCCCCAGCATTTT. This codes for CASSDGRQGQPQHF. Full variable domain (rest looked up from reference TRBV2 and TRBJ1-5): EPEVTQTPSHQVTQMGQEVILRCVPISNHLYFYWYRQILGQKVEFLVSFYNNEISEKSEIFDDQFSVERPDGSNFTLKIRSTKLEDSAMYFCASSDGRQGQPQHFGDGTRLSIL.

With respect to this clonotype: A read error may explain this, as a much larger clone is one base away. CDR3 nucleotide sequence: TGTGCCAGCAGCGCGAGGGACAGTCCTACCGGGGAGCTGTTTTTT. Translated, it gives CASSARDSPTGELFF. The chain recombines TRBV7-6 with TRBJ2-2; 7 nucleotides align to TRBD1. CDR1 and CDR2 from the germline V gene are SGHVS and FNYEAQ. The CDR3 runs to 15 residues. The trim removed 5 bases at V and 5 bases at J, leaving 8 bases unmatched. The variable domain in full, with the rest retrieved from reference TRBV7-6 and TRBJ2-2, is GAGVSQSPRYKVTKRGQDVALRCDPISGHVSLYWYRQALGQGPEFLTYFNYEAQQDKSGLPNDRFSAERPEGSISTLTIQRTEQRDSAMYRCASSARDSPTGELFFGEGSRLTVL.

This clonotype was seen repeatedly, ten times or more. The chain joins TRBV7-9 to TRBJ2-5, with no clear D. V lost 3 bases to trimming and J lost 5 bases, with 10 bases between them. The germline gives CDR1 SEHNR, CDR2 FQNEAQ (reference sequence). This CDR3 region has 13 residues. CDR3 sequence (DNA): TGTGCCAGCAGCTTCGAGCCTATGGAGACCCAGTACTTC. Translated: CASSFEPMETQYF.

The V call is TRBV20-1, the J call TRBJ2-7; no clear D gene. Germline V gives CDR1 DFQATT, CDR2 SNEGSKA (reference sequence). V lost 0 bases and J 3 bases, leaving 21 bases between the germline ends. This CDR3 spans 17 amino acids. The CDR3 here is CSARDESFRSLVYEQYF. As DNA, the CDR3 is TGCAGTGCTAGAGATGAGTCTTTTCGGTCTTTGGTCTACGAGCAGTACTTC.

A few counts support this clonotype. The chain recombines TRBV19 with TRBJ1-1; D gene ambiguous. CDR1 and CDR2 (germline): LNHDA, SQIVND (reference sequence). The CDR3 spans 14 residues. V dropped 6 bases and J dropped 2 bases, with 13 bases sitting between them. The DNA of the CDR3 is TGTGCCAGTAGGTTCCAGGTCATCAACACTGAAGCTTTCTTT. Its protein is CASRFQVINTEAFF.

Of note for this clonotype: A single base separates this from a much larger clone, so it may be a read error. The chain is built from TRBV2 and TRBJ1-1, with no clear D. Germline assignment: CDR1 SNHLY and CDR2 FYNNEI. CDR3 length: 13 residues. The chain's CDR3 is CGEGEGRRLEAFF. The CDR3 nucleotides read TGTGGAGAGGGCGAGGGCAGAAGGTTAGAAGCTTTCTTT. Full variable domain (missing parts from reference TRBV2 and TRBJ1-1): EPEVTQTPSHQVTQMGQEVILRCVPISNHLYFYWYRQILGQKVEFLVSFYNNEISEKSEIFDDQFSVERPDGSNFTLKIRSTKLEDSAMYFCGEGEGRRLEAFFGQGTRLTVV.

This chain links TRBV2 with TRBJ1-4, with TRBD1 as a possible D gene (5 bases). The CDR3 is 15 residues long. Per germline, CDR1 SNHLY and CDR2 FYNNEI. Between the trimmed V and J ends, which lost 3 bases and 4 bases, there was a span of 12 bases. The CDR3 here is CASSDKNRYNEKLFF. The CDR3 bases are TGTGCCAGCAGTGATAAGAACAGGTATAATGAAAAACTGTTTTTT.

This clonotype turned up a few times. The rearrangement joins TRBV2 to TRBJ1-1, with 7 positions matching TRBD1. The germline gives CDR1 SNHLY, CDR2 FYNNEI. V was pared by 10 bases and J by 11 bases, with 13 bases of the junction left unmatched. The CDR3 has 12 residues. CDR3 loop: CANNDRVDGAFF. CDR3 nucleotide sequence: TGTGCCAACAACGACAGGGTCGATGGGGCTTTCTTT.

The CDR3 DNA sequence: TGCAGTGCTAGACCCCACGGAAACACCATATATTTT. As protein: CSARPHGNTIYF. The gene calls are TRBV20-1 and TRBJ1-3; D is undetermined. CDR3 length equals 12 residues. V lost 2 bases and J lost 4, with 6 bases in between. Germline assignment: CDR1 DFQATT and CDR2 SNEGSKA (reference sequence).

To note about this clonotype: One base away lies a much larger clone, so this may be a sequencing read error. V and J are TRBV10-3 and TRBJ1-5; D is unresolved. V was shortened by 2 bases and J by 8 bases, with 10 bases between the two germline ends. Looked up from germline, CDR1 is ENHRY and CDR2 is SYGVKD. The CDR3 runs 13 residues. DNA for the CDR3: TGTGCCATCAGTGAGGAGCAAGCGGAGCCCCAGCATTTT. It specifies CAISEEQAEPQHF.